One T cell receptor (beta chain) is described in this entry. What it binds is not known. CDR3 length: 14 residues. Germline CDR1 and CDR2: SQVTM and ANQGSEA. The sample comes from a study of blood T cells in healthy people across ages. General study points: Correlation between TCR beta diversity and naive T cell percentage was strong.

For the second PCR, which ran for about 6 to 12 cycles, a sample-barcoded 5' primer and a J-beta primer mix were used. Researchers report that each sample yielded at least 2.5 million CDR3-containing paired-end reads. TCRdb reprocessed the 5' RACE reads via MiXCR and lists one record per CDR3 protein. This table holds roughly 1.4 million distinct CDR3 sequences, almost 60% found once. V gene TRBV29-1 combines with J gene TRBJ2-5; D is perhaps TRBD2 (6 bases). TRBJ2-7 explains the end of the DNA better; the J call may be wrong. The receptor was derived from a man aged 18 to 30 in good health. The specimen was blood. The CDR3, as DNA: TGCAGCGTTCGTTCGACAATGGAGGGGAGCGAGCAGTACTTC. This gives the protein CSVRSTMEGSEQYF.